The clone carrying this TCR beta chain was detected only once. This sample is part of a study of T cell responses to AZD1222 COVID-19 vaccine. This CDR3 spans 15 amino acids. The V gene end was trimmed by 3 bases and the J gene end by 2 bases; junction bases not matched to a gene: 2. Germline V lookup: CDR1 LNHNV, CDR2 YYDKDF (reference sequence). Measured with immunoSEQ multiplex PCR; TCRdb has only the in-frame clones, and not every one. Here the sample spans 150,000 or so clones, less than 95% being singletons. Recipients boosted at about 4 weeks or about 12 weeks are pooled. This clonotype was obtained from an adult who received the AZD1222 COVID-19 vaccine. This specimen consisted of peripheral blood, obtained 28 days after the second AZD1222 dose. V and J are TRBV15 and TRBJ1-1; the match to TRBD1 covers 11 bases. Here the CDR3 reads CATSSGQGANTEAFF. The CDR3, as DNA: TGTGCCACCAGCAGCGGACAGGGGGCAAACACTGAAGCTTTCTTT.